This T cell receptor beta chain was obtained from a study of T-cell reconstitution after alpha-beta-depleted transplantation in children. This CDR3 has 16 amino acids. The germline gives CDR1 SGHRS, CDR2 YFSETQ. Trimming took 2 bases from V and 10 from J, leaving 19 bases between them. For TCRbeta, the library was prepared with unique molecular identifiers. TCRdb itself ran the PCR reads through MiXCR, one entry per CDR3 protein. The sample comprises about 270,000 distinct CDR3 sequences, 9.9% of which are singletons, and around a tenth rests with the top ten. This chain connects TRBV5-1 to TRBJ1-6, with a tentative D call TRBD1 (6 bases). This sample comprised PBMCs from the stem cell graft donor, obtained from the stem cell graft. The source of this sequence is a human donor who donated a stem cell graft to a child with SCID. The CDR3 is CASSFGRGGDGSPLHF. The CDR3 DNA follows: TGCGCCAGCAGCTTCGGCAGGGGAGGAGATGGGTCACCCCTCCACTTT. Filled out from reference TRBV5-1 and TRBJ1-6, the complete variable domain reads KAGVTQTPRYLIKTRGQQVTLSCSPISGHRSVSWYQQTPGQGLQFLFEYFSETQRNKGNFPGRFSGRQFSNSRSEMNVSTLELGDSALYLCASSFGRGGDGSPLHFGNGTRLTVT.